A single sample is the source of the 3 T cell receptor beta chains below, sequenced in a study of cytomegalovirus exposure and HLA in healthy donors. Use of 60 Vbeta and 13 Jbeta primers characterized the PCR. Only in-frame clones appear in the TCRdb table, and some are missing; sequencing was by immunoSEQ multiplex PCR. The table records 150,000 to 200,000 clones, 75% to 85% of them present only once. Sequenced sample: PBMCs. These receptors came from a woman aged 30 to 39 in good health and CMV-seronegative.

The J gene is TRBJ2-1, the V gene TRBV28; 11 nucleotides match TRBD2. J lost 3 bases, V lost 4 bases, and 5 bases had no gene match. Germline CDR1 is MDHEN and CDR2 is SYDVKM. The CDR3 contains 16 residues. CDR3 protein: CASSSSSGGYYNEQFF. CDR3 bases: TGTGCCAGCAGTTCGTCTAGCGGGGGGTACTACAATGAGCAGTTCTTC. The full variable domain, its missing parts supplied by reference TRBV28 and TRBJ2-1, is DVKVTQSSRYLVKRTGEKVFLECVQDMDHENMFWYRQDPGLGLRLIYFSYDVKMKEKGDIPEGYSVSREKKERFSLILESASTNQTSMYLCASSSSSGGYYNEQFFGPGTRLTVL.

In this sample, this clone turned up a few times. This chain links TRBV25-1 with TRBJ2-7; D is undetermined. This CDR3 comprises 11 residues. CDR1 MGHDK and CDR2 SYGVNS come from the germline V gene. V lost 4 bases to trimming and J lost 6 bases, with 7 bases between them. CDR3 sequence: CASSVEFEQYF. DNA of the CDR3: TGTGCCAGCAGTGTAGAATTCGAGCAGTACTTC.

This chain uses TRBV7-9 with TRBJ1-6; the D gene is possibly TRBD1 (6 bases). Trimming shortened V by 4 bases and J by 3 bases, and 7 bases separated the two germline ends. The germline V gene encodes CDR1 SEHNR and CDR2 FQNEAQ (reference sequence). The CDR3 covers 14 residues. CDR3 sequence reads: CASSSDSYNSPLHF. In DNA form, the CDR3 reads TGTGCCAGCAGCTCGGACAGCTATAATTCACCCCTCCACTTT.